The source of this TCR beta chain is a study of blood T cell repertoires in COVID-19. Study-wide context: Samples of COVID-19 (acute and convalescent) were obtained from the United States, Italy and Spain. T cells, B-cell-depleted T cells, or PBMCs supplied cDNA or gDNA.

The CDR3 is 14 residues long. V was shortened by 3 bases and J by 6 bases, with 17 bases between the two germline ends. The germline CDR1 and CDR2 sequences are GTSNPN and SVGIG (reference sequence). As handled by the study authors: Amplified reference gene primers provided the basis for estimating nucleated cell counts. Using immunoSEQ multiplex PCR, the repertoire was profiled, and TCRdb retains in-frame clones only, with some absent. From that table come the V and J calls and clone size; the DNA was used to work out D and trimming. In the table there are some 130,000 clones, about 87% of which are singletons.

The receptor's source is a man between 50 and 59 years old with acute or convalescent COVID-19. This chain links TRBV30 with TRBJ1-2, with D uncertain. The sample comprised peripheral blood. The CDR3 DNA reads as TGTGCCTGGAGCGACCCCCCCGGGATGGATGGCTACACCTTC. The encoded protein is CAWSDPPGMDGYTF. The entire variable domain, with the rest obtained from reference TRBV30 and TRBJ1-2, is as follows: SQTIHQWPATLVQPVGSPLSLECTVEGTSNPNLYWYRQAAGRGLQLLFYSVGIGQISSEVPQNLSASRPQDRQFILSSKKLLLSDSGFYLCAWSDPPGMDGYTFGSGTRLTVV.